This T cell receptor (beta chain) emerged from a study of PD-1 blockade in classical Hodgkin lymphoma (dated by TCRdb to between 2020 and 2021). At the level of the whole study: Nivolumab dosing was 3 mg/kg intravenously every 2 weeks, continuing until either disease progression or unacceptable toxicity. The study used CyTOF and TCR beta sequencing to define a peripheral blood immune signature of response to PD-1 blockade in classical Hodgkin lymphoma.

The Qiagen DNeasy kit was used to extract genomic DNA both from unsorted PBMCs and from the negatively selected CD4+ and CD8+ fractions. Using primers that anneal to V and J segments, immunoSEQ multiplex PCR amplified the TCR beta CDR3 regions. A synthetic immune receptor repertoire was used to minimize amplification bias, and any remaining bias was removed computationally after sequencing. On the study's bioinformatics: Repertoire diversity was quantified as the Shannon entropy index using custom Python scripts. Unsorted, CD4+ and CD8+ repertoires were analyzed separately, except for combined analyses in which CD4+ and CD8+ sequences were merged in silico. A clone was considered expanded if an increase in frequency of at least 2-fold after treatment relative to C1D1 was found, and a pseudocount of 0.5 was applied to clones undetected at baseline. Clones with 0 or 1 copy at C1D1 were classified as singleton clones, and clones with 2 or more copies were classified as non-singleton clones. Clones expanded in unsorted samples were annotated as CD4+, CD8+ or unknown by matching protein sequences in sorted samples from the same patient. Wilcoxon tests were applied to paired samples to test diversity changes from C1D1 to C4D1. TCRdb mirrors the immuneACCESS table, restricted to in-frame sequences. Some clones are absent from its copies; in checked studies, under half trace to an unresolved V gene, and the reason for the others is unknown. V and J calls and clone size are those listed in that table; D and trimming were worked out from the DNA. The sample has 4,500 to 5,000 clones on record, roughly 66% of them singletons. Jointly, the top ten make up around 66% of the sample.

General conclusions and limits of the study: The study was limited to a single clinical trial cohort, and causes of repertoire differences, possibly disease activity or prior therapy, remained undefined. Diversity was lower in patients who began nivolumab less than 1 year after ASCT, so these patients were left out of later analyses to avoid confounding by immune reconstitution. CD4+ but not CD8+ TCR diversity rose significantly by C4D1 (p=0.0027 vs p=0.16), most apparent in complete responders (p=0.02). Baseline TCR diversity was reported to be lower in newly diagnosed patients than in healthy donors and to be lower still in relapsed/refractory patients. Trial patients with a complete response had baseline diversity similar to that of newly diagnosed patients, while partial responders and progressors had significantly lower diversity.

In the paper's terms, the time point label means: cycle 2 day 1 (C2D1) of nivolumab. Relapse after autologous stem cell transplantation had occurred in all trial patients, and cohorts A, B and C were distinguished by prior brentuximab vedotin exposure. The trial cohort comprised some 60 patients with relapsed/refractory classical Hodgkin lymphoma whose best overall responses were complete response, partial response or progressive disease. In the multi-cohort phase II CheckMate 205 trial, trial patients received single-agent nivolumab. Best overall response was determined by an independent review committee according to the 2007 International Working Group response criteria. Trial PBMCs were collected just before the start of nivolumab (C1D1) and during therapy at cycle 2 day 1 and cycle 4 day 1. Peripheral blood was collected in 8 mL Vacutainer Cell Preparation Tubes, from which PBMCs were isolated by centrifugation and then cryopreserved.

A word on this clone: What antigen it recognizes has not been identified. One base away there is no much larger clone; base qualities are not given.

This material consisted of peripheral blood mononuclear cells (PBMCs), taken before the second cycle of nivolumab. This TCR was sampled from a human donor with classical Hodgkin lymphoma.

The CDR3 protein sequence reads: CASSSYNSPLHF. The nucleotide sequence is TGTGCCAGTAGCTCCTATAATTCACCCCTCCACTTT. The chain is encoded by TRBV19 joined to TRBJ1-6, with the identity of the D gene unclear. For CDR1 and CDR2, the germline V gene (reference sequence) lists LNHDA and SQIVND. Its CDR3 holds 12 amino acids, cysteine through phenylalanine. Solely the CDR3 DNA is kept, with 36 bases framed from the first base. V and J lose 6 bases and 0 bases, and a span of 0 bases separates them.